Here is one TCR beta chain with its context. The data originate from a study of blood T cell repertoires in COVID-19. Study in general: T cells, B-cell-depleted T cells, or PBMCs supplied cDNA or gDNA.

Source study methods: Estimates of nucleated cell counts were drawn from the amplification of reference gene primers. Sequencing was performed with immunoSEQ multiplex PCR; in TCRdb, only in-frame clones are kept and a portion is missing. V and J calls and clone size are as listed in that table; D and trimming were resolved from the DNA. The data show some 100,000 clones, around 84% seen once. Germline V gives CDR1 SGHDN, CDR2 FVKESK. This CDR3 is built from 16 residues. Trimming at V came to 3 bases and at J to 7 bases, leaving 12 bases not matched to a gene. The V and J genes are TRBV14 and TRBJ2-7, with 10 bases lining up with TRBD1. The specimen was peripheral blood. The source is a woman aged 55-70 years with acute or convalescent COVID-19. The CDR3 nucleotides read TGTGCCAGCAGCCACCCTTGGGACAGGGGCCTTGGGGAGCAGTACTTC. It codes for CASSHPWDRGLGEQYF.